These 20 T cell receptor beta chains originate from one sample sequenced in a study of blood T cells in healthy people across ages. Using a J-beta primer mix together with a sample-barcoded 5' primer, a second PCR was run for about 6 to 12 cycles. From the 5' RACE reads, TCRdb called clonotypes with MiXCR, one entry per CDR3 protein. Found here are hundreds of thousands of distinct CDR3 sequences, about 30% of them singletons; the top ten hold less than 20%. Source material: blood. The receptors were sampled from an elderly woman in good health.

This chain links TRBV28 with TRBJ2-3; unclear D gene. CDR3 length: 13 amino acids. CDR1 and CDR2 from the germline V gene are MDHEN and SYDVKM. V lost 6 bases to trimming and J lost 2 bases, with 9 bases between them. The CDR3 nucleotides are TGTGCCAGCAGAGGGCAGTCCACAGATACGCAGTATTTT. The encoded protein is CASRGQSTDTQYF.

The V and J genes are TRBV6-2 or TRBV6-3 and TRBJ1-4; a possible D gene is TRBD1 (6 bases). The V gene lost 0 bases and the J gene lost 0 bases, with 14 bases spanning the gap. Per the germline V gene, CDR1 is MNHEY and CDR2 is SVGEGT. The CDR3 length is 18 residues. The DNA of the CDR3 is TGTGCCAGCAGTTACTCCGGAAGGGGGAGCGCAACTAATGAAAAACTGTTTTTT. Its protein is CASSYSGRGSATNEKLFF.

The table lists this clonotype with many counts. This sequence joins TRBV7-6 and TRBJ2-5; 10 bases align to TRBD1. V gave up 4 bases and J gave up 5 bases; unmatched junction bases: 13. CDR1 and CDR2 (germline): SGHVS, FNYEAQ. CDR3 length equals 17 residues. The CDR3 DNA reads TGTGCCAGCAGCTCGTCGCGTGGACAGGGGGTTTATGAGACCCAGTACTTC. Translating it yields CASSSSRGQGVYETQYF.

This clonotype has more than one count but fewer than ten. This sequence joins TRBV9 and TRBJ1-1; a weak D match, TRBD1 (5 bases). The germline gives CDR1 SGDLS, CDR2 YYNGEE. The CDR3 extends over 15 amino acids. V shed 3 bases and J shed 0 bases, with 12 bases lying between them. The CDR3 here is CASSAALGLNTEAFF. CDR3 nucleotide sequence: TGTGCCAGCAGCGCTGCATTGGGGCTGAACACTGAAGCTTTCTTT.

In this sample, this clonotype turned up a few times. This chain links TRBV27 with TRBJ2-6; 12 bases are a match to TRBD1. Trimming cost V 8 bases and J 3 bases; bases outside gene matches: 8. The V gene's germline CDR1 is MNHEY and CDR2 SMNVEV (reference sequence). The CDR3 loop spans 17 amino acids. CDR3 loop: CASGPGQGALGANVLTF. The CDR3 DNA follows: TGTGCCAGCGGTCCGGGACAGGGGGCGCTTGGGGCCAACGTCCTGACTTTC.

The DNA of the CDR3 is TGCGCCAGCAGGGTGGGGGCCGGCTCTGGAAACACCATATATTTT. Amino acid sequence: CASRVGAGSGNTIYF. The rearrangement links TRBV5-1 to TRBJ1-3; a possible D gene is TRBD1 (6 bases). This CDR3 has 15 amino acids. The germline CDR1 and CDR2 sequences are SGHRS and YFSETQ. V was clipped by 5 bases and J by 0 bases, with 12 bases between them.

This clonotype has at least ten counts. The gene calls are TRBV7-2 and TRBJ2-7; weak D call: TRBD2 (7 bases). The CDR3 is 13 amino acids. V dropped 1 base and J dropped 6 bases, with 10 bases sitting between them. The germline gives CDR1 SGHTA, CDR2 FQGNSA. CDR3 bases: TGTGCCAGCAGCTTAGGGGGGGGGCCCGAGCAGTACTTC. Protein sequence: CASSLGGGPEQYF.

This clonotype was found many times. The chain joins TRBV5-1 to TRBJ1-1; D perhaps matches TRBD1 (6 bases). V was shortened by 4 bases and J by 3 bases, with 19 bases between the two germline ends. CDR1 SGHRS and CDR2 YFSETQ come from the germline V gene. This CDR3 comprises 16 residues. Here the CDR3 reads CASSPMAGARDTEAFF. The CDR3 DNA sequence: TGCGCCAGCAGCCCCATGGCGGGGGCGCGGGACACTGAAGCTTTCTTT.

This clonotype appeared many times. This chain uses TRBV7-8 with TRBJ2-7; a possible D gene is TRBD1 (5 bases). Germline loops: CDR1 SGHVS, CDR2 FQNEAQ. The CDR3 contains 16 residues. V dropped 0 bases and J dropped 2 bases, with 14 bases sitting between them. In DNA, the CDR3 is TGTGCCAGCAGCTTAGCCGCTTCAGGGTGGGCCTACGAGCAGTACTTC. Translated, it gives CASSLAASGWAYEQYF.

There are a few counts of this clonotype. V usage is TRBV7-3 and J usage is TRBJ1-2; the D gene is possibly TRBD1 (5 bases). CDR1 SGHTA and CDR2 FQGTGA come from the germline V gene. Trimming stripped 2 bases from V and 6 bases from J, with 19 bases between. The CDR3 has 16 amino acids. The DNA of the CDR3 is TGTGCCAGCAGCTTAGGGGGTTGGCAGACGAGGGATGGCTACACCTTC. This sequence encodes CASSLGGWQTRDGYTF.

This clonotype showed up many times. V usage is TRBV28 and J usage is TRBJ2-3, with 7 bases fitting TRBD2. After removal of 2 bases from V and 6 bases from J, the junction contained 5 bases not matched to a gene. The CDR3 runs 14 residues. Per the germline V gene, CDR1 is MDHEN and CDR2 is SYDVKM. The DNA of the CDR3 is TGTGCCAGCAGTTTAGCGGGGGTCCAGGATACGCAGTATTTT. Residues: CASSLAGVQDTQYF.

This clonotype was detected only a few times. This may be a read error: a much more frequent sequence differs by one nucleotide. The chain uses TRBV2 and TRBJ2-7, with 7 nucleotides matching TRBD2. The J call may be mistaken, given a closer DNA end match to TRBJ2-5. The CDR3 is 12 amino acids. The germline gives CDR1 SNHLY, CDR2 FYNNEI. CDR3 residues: CAIGTNEETQYF. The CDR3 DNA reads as TGTGCGATAGGGACTAACGAAGAGACCCAGTACTTC.

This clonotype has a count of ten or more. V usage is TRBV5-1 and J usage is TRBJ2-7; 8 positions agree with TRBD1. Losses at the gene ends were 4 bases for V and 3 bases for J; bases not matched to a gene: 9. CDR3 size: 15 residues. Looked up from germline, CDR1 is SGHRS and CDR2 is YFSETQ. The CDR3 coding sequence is TGCGCCAGCAGCCAGACGGGACAGGCACTCTACGAGCAGTACTTC. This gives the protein CASSQTGQALYEQYF.

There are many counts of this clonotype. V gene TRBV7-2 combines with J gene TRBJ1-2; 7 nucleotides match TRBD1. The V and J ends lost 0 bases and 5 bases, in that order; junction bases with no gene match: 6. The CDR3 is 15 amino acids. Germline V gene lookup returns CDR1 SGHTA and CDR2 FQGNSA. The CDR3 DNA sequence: TGTGCCAGCAGCTTAGCGGCCGGGACAGAGTATGGCTACACCTTC. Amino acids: CASSLAAGTEYGYTF.

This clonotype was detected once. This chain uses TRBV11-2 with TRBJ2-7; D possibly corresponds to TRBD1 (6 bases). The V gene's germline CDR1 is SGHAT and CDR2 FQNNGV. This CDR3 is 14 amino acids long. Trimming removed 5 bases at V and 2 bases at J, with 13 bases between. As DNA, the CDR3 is TGTGCCAGCAGCGTGGGGACAACTACCTACGAGCAGTACTTC. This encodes CASSVGTTTYEQYF.

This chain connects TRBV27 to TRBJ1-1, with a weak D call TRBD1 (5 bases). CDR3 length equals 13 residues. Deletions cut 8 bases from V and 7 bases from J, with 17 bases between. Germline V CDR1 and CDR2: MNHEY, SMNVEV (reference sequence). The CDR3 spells CASPGGIPFEAFF. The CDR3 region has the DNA TGTGCCAGCCCTGGGGGGATACCATTTGAAGCTTTCTTT.

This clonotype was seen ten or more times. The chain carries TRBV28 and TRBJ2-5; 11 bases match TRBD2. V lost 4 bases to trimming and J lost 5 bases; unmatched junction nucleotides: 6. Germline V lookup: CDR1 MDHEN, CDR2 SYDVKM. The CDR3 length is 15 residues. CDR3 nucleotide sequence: TGTGCCAGCAGTTCCCTACTAGCGGGGGCGGAGACCCAGTACTTC. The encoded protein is CASSSLLAGAETQYF.

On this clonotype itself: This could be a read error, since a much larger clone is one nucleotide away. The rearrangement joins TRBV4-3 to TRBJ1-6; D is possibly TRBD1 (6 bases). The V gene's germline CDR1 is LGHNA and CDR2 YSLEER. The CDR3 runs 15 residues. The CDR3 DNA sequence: TGCGCCAGCGGCCAAGCTAGGGGGGGCAATTTCTACCTCCACTTT. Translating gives CASGQARGGNFYLHF.

CDR3 sequence (DNA): TGTGCCAGCAGAAGTAAAGAAGTACGCGGGACCCAGTACTTC. Protein sequence: CASRSKEVRGTQYF. The V and J genes are TRBV7-8 and TRBJ2-5; D is uncertain. The CDR3 runs 14 residues. Germline V gene sequence: CDR1 SGHVS, CDR2 FQNEAQ. V was trimmed by 6 bases and J by 7 bases, leaving 18 bases between them.

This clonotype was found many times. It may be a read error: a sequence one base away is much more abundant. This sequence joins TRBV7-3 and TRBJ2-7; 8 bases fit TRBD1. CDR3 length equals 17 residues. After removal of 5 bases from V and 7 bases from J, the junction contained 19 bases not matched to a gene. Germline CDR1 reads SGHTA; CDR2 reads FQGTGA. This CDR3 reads CASSRLGGQAAYNEQYF. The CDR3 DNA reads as TGTGCCAGCAGCCGCCTCGGGGGACAGGCGGCATACAATGAGCAGTACTTC.